Listed below are T cell receptor beta chains from one sample, sequenced in a study of STAT5B mutations in CD4+ large granular lymphocyte leukemia. Sequencing used immunoSEQ multiplex PCR; TCRdb keeps in-frame clones, though not all of them. This table has some 32,000 clones, around four fifths appearing once. The sequencing input was CD4+ T cells from blood buffy coats. The receptor set was obtained from a human donor in good health. CDR3s include the opening cysteine and the closing phenylalanine or tryptophan. The order of the fields is V gene, D gene, CDR3 length, clone size, J gene, CDR3 protein, CDR3 DNA. The D gene is left open where the match is weak. Size tells how often a clone was seen (once, few, many) or the class of an expanded clone, and some rows leave it out.

v_call: TRBV12-2; d_call: .; cdr3_length: 15; clone_size: .; j_call: TRBJ1-2; cdr3_aa: CASRLGKGEFYGYTF; cdr3_nt: TGTGCAAGTCGCTTAGGCAAGGGGGAATTCTATGGCTACACCTTC
v_call: TRBV4-1; d_call: TRBD1; cdr3_length: 17; clone_size: .; j_call: TRBJ1-1; cdr3_aa: CASSQDSTGGAYTEAFF; cdr3_nt: TGCGCCAGCAGCCAAGACTCAACAGGGGGCGCGTACACTGAAGCTTTCTTT
v_call: TRBV6-6; d_call: .; cdr3_length: 13; clone_size: .; j_call: TRBJ1-2; cdr3_aa: CASSYAAGGGYTF; cdr3_nt: TGTGCCAGCAGTTACGCCGCGGGGGGAGGCTACACCTTC
v_call: TRBV5-1; d_call: .; cdr3_length: 14; clone_size: few; j_call: TRBJ2-7; cdr3_aa: CASRLGASSYEQYF; cdr3_nt: TGCGCCAGCAGGTTAGGGGCGAGTTCCTACGAGCAGTACTTC
v_call: TRBV4-1; d_call: .; cdr3_length: 14; clone_size: .; j_call: TRBJ2-7; cdr3_aa: CASSQSFAEPTEYF; cdr3_nt: TGCGCCAGCAGCCAATCCTTCGCGGAGCCCACGGAGTACTTC
v_call: TRBV5-1; d_call: TRBD1; cdr3_length: 14; clone_size: .; j_call: TRBJ1-2; cdr3_aa: CASSLSGQGEGYTF; cdr3_nt: TGCGCCAGCAGCTTGTCCGGACAGGGGGAAGGCTACACCTTC
v_call: TRBV5-1; d_call: .; cdr3_length: 14; clone_size: .; j_call: TRBJ2-5; cdr3_aa: CASSSGVRRETQYF; cdr3_nt: TGCGCCAGCAGCTCGGGAGTCCGAAGGGAGACCCAGTACTTC
v_call: TRBV28; d_call: TRBD2; cdr3_length: 15; clone_size: few; j_call: TRBJ2-5; cdr3_aa: CASSSLAGPVKTQYF; cdr3_nt: TGTGCCAGCAGTTCTCTAGCGGGGCCTGTAAAGACCCAGTACTTC
v_call: TRBV30; d_call: TRBD2; cdr3_length: 15; clone_size: .; j_call: TRBJ2-3; cdr3_aa: CAWDRGLAGVNTQYF; cdr3_nt: TGTGCCTGGGACCGGGGACTAGCGGGAGTTAATACGCAGTATTTT
v_call: TRBV13; d_call: TRBD2; cdr3_length: 16; clone_size: .; j_call: TRBJ2-3; cdr3_aa: CASSARLAGVTDTQYF; cdr3_nt: TGTGCCAGCAGCGCCCGGCTAGCGGGGGTCACAGATACGCAGTATTTT
v_call: TRBV5-1; d_call: TRBD1; cdr3_length: 14; clone_size: .; j_call: TRBJ2-5; cdr3_aa: CASRSTGGSETQYF; cdr3_nt: TGCGCCAGCCGCTCGACAGGGGGCTCGGAGACCCAGTACTTC
v_call: TRBV28; d_call: .; cdr3_length: 15; clone_size: few; j_call: TRBJ2-7; cdr3_aa: CASSHRSSGSYEQYF; cdr3_nt: TGTGCCAGCAGTCACCGAAGTAGCGGATCCTACGAGCAGTACTTC
v_call: TRBV6-5; d_call: .; cdr3_length: 12; clone_size: .; j_call: TRBJ1-5; cdr3_aa: CATSEGQGPQHF; cdr3_nt: TGTGCCACATCGGAAGGCCAGGGGCCCCAGCATTTT
v_call: TRBV18; d_call: .; cdr3_length: 16; clone_size: .; j_call: TRBJ2-6; cdr3_aa: CASSRAISAGANVLTF; cdr3_nt: TGTGCCAGCTCACGGGCGATTAGCGCTGGGGCCAACGTCCTGACTTTC
v_call: TRBV4-1; d_call: TRBD2; cdr3_length: 16; clone_size: .; j_call: TRBJ2-1; cdr3_aa: CASSPSGGRPNNEQFF; cdr3_nt: TGCGCCAGCAGCCCCAGCGGGGGGAGGCCGAACAATGAGCAGTTCTTC
v_call: TRBV6-1; d_call: .; cdr3_length: 15; clone_size: .; j_call: TRBJ2-7; cdr3_aa: CASSPFAGLSYEQYF; cdr3_nt: TGTGCCAGCAGCCCCTTTGCGGGGCTCTCCTACGAGCAGTACTTC
v_call: TRBV19; d_call: .; cdr3_length: 12; clone_size: .; j_call: TRBJ2-7; cdr3_aa: CASSIREGEQYF; cdr3_nt: TGTGCCAGTAGTATTCGAGAGGGGGAGCAGTACTTC
v_call: TRBV19; d_call: TRBD1; cdr3_length: 14; clone_size: .; j_call: TRBJ1-2; cdr3_aa: CASSTGSTGSGYTF; cdr3_nt: TGTGCCAGTAGTACCGGTTCGACAGGGTCCGGCTACACCTTC
v_call: TRBV28; d_call: .; cdr3_length: 16; clone_size: .; j_call: TRBJ1-5; cdr3_aa: CASSPYPQGRDQPQHF; cdr3_nt: TGTGCCAGCAGTCCATACCCCCAGGGGCGCGATCAGCCCCAGCATTTT
v_call: TRBV19; d_call: .; cdr3_length: 13; clone_size: .; j_call: TRBJ2-1; cdr3_aa: CASTSRVENEQFF; cdr3_nt: TGTGCCAGTACGTCCAGGGTGGAGAATGAGCAGTTCTTC
v_call: TRBV28; d_call: .; cdr3_length: 13; clone_size: .; j_call: TRBJ1-2; cdr3_aa: CASSADINYGYTF; cdr3_nt: TGTGCCAGCAGCGCCGACATCAACTATGGCTACACCTTC
v_call: TRBV29-1; d_call: .; cdr3_length: 14; clone_size: .; j_call: TRBJ1-2; cdr3_aa: CSGKSLNRNYGYTF; cdr3_nt: TGCAGCGGAAAAAGTTTAAATCGGAACTATGGCTACACCTTC
v_call: TRBV28; d_call: .; cdr3_length: 13; clone_size: .; j_call: TRBJ1-2; cdr3_aa: CASSQGEGNTHTF; cdr3_nt: TGTGCCAGCAGTCAAGGGGAGGGGAATACACACACCTTC
v_call: TRBV30; d_call: .; cdr3_length: 15; clone_size: once; j_call: TRBJ1-5; cdr3_aa: CAWSPWSSSNQPQHF; cdr3_nt: TGTGCCTGGAGTCCGTGGAGTAGTAGCAATCAGCCCCAGCATTTT
v_call: TRBV19; d_call: .; cdr3_length: 17; clone_size: .; j_call: TRBJ1-5; cdr3_aa: CASSPTYGGRSNQPQHF; cdr3_nt: TGTGCCAGTAGTCCAACGTATGGGGGTCGTAGCAATCAGCCCCAGCATTTT
v_call: TRBV7-2; d_call: TRBD1; cdr3_length: 14; clone_size: .; j_call: TRBJ1-5; cdr3_aa: CASRDRVGNQPQHF; cdr3_nt: TGTGCCAGCAGGGACAGGGTCGGCAATCAGCCCCAGCATTTT
v_call: TRBV27; d_call: .; cdr3_length: 11; clone_size: few; j_call: TRBJ1-5; cdr3_aa: CASPVAQPQHF; cdr3_nt: TGTGCCAGCCCCGTAGCGCAGCCCCAGCATTTT
v_call: TRBV29-1; d_call: TRBD2; cdr3_length: 13; clone_size: .; j_call: TRBJ2-7; cdr3_aa: CSVDVGLDNKQYF; cdr3_nt: TGCAGCGTTGACGTGGGACTAGATAACAAGCAGTACTTC
v_call: TRBV7-6; d_call: .; cdr3_length: 14; clone_size: .; j_call: TRBJ1-3; cdr3_aa: CASSLAGWGNTIYF; cdr3_nt: TGTGCCAGCAGCTTAGCAGGGTGGGGAAACACCATATATTTT
v_call: TRBV27; d_call: .; cdr3_length: 11; clone_size: .; j_call: TRBJ1-1; cdr3_aa: CASSMGTEAFF; cdr3_nt: TGTGCCAGCAGTATGGGGACTGAAGCTTTCTTT
v_call: TRBV18; d_call: .; cdr3_length: 15; clone_size: .; j_call: TRBJ2-7; cdr3_aa: CASSPQAPRSYEQYF; cdr3_nt: TGTGCCAGCTCACCACAAGCACCCCGGTCCTACGAGCAGTACTTC
v_call: TRBV30; d_call: .; cdr3_length: 13; clone_size: .; j_call: TRBJ1-5; cdr3_aa: CAWSPNPAYPQHF; cdr3_nt: TGTGCCTGGAGTCCTAACCCCGCTTATCCCCAGCATTTT
v_call: TRBV6-6; d_call: TRBD2; cdr3_length: 14; clone_size: .; j_call: TRBJ2-7; cdr3_aa: CASSYQGLAGGLNF; cdr3_nt: TGTGCCAGCAGTTATCAGGGACTAGCGGGAGGTCTGAACTTC
v_call: TRBV29-1; d_call: .; cdr3_length: 12; clone_size: once; j_call: TRBJ1-3; cdr3_aa: CSVFLSGNTIYF; cdr3_nt: TGCAGCGTTTTCCTCTCTGGAAACACCATATATTTT
v_call: TRBV9; d_call: .; cdr3_length: 15; clone_size: .; j_call: TRBJ1-3; cdr3_aa: CASSVGAVSGNTIYF; cdr3_nt: TGTGCCAGCAGCGTAGGGGCGGTTTCCGGAAACACCATATATTTT
v_call: TRBV6-5; d_call: TRBD1; cdr3_length: 14; clone_size: .; j_call: TRBJ2-7; cdr3_aa: CAGGVGQGYHEQYF; cdr3_nt: TGTGCCGGTGGGGTGGGACAGGGGTACCACGAGCAGTACTTC
v_call: TRBV5-1; d_call: TRBD2; cdr3_length: 16; clone_size: .; j_call: TRBJ2-2; cdr3_aa: CASSLGFLAGTGELFF; cdr3_nt: TGCGCCAGCAGCTTGGGGTTCCTAGCGGGGACCGGGGAGCTGTTTTTT
v_call: TRBV27; d_call: .; cdr3_length: 16; clone_size: .; j_call: TRBJ1-2; cdr3_aa: CASTFAPGTGLYVLTF; cdr3_nt: .
v_call: TRBV5-6; d_call: TRBD1; cdr3_length: 16; clone_size: .; j_call: TRBJ1-4; cdr3_aa: CASSFRQGATNEKLFF; cdr3_nt: TGTGCCAGCAGCTTTCGACAGGGAGCAACTAATGAAAAACTGTTTTTT
v_call: TRBV4-1; d_call: TRBD2; cdr3_length: 17; clone_size: .; j_call: TRBJ2-3; cdr3_aa: CASSQGASGFDTDTQYF; cdr3_nt: TGCGCCAGCAGCCAAGGGGCTAGCGGTTTTGACACAGATACGCAGTATTTT
v_call: TRBV30; d_call: .; cdr3_length: 13; clone_size: .; j_call: TRBJ2-7; cdr3_aa: CAWSVNIGYEQYF; cdr3_nt: TGTGCCTGGAGTGTAAATATTGGGTACGAGCAGTACTTC
v_call: TRBV7-2; d_call: .; cdr3_length: 14; clone_size: .; j_call: TRBJ2-1; cdr3_aa: CASSPFGDYNEQFF; cdr3_nt: TGTGCCAGCAGCCCCTTCGGCGACTACAATGAGCAGTTCTTC
v_call: TRBV7-2; d_call: .; cdr3_length: 12; clone_size: .; j_call: TRBJ1-5; cdr3_aa: CASSLQNQPQHF; cdr3_nt: TGTGCCAGCAGCTTACAAAATCAGCCCCAGCATTTT
v_call: TRBV7-9; d_call: .; cdr3_length: 13; clone_size: .; j_call: TRBJ1-4; cdr3_aa: CASSSYSKEKLFF; cdr3_nt: TGTGCCAGCAGCTCGTATAGTAAAGAAAAACTGTTTTTT